This T cell receptor (beta chain) was recorded in a study of blood T cell repertoires in COVID-19 (dated by TCRdb to 2019 to 2021). Broadly, across the study: Samples from collaborators originated in the United States, Italy and Spain and spanned both the acute and convalescent phases of COVID-19. The prospective study material was composed of cDNA or gDNA derived from T cells, B-cell-depleted T cells, or PBMCs. Subjects who had been exposed to COVID-19, were actively infected with it, or had recovered from it provided the deeply sampled blood TCRbeta repertoires that made up the dataset. The repertoires were made available in a free public database intended to serve as a resource for research on the immune response to SARS-CoV-2. The samples were drawn from two sources: the first 160 participants of the ongoing ImmuneRACE study, and about 1,300 subjects contributed by 6 global collaborators. Sample metadata almost always included a de-identified subject ID, COVID-19 status, age in years and sex. Where HLA class I and class II types were available, the types were taken from metadata supplied by the sample provider, not from assay-based typing.

V lost 5 bases and J lost 0 bases; the stretch between them is 13 bases long. The germline V gene supplies CDR1 SGHVS and CDR2 FQNEAQ. The CDR3 measures 15 amino acids from cysteine to phenylalanine. The read is trimmed to its CDR3 DNA, 45 bases read in frame from base 1. Overall results and qualifications from the work: Clinical and demographic metadata were provided uncurated, with the amount varying by source and participant.

As regards this clone: No cognate antigen has been identified for it. Per-base quality was not reported, and no clone a single base away is much larger than it.

Whole blood was collected in K2EDTA tubes by collaborating institutions according to the institutions' own protocols. Collaborator samples were shipped for TCRbeta analysis as frozen whole blood, isolated PBMCs, or DNA extracted from either sample type. TCRbeta CDR3 regions were amplified from genomic DNA using the immunoSEQ Assay, a bias-controlled multiplex PCR. The study's processing was this. Within the assay, amplification of reference gene primers was used to estimate how many nucleated cells each sample contained. Sequence reads were collapsed and filtered to measure the absolute abundance of every unique TCRbeta CDR3 rearrangement. For each sample, productive Simpson clonality was calculated by taking the square root of Simpson's diversity index across productive rearrangements. TCRdb obtained this table from immuneACCESS and retained in-frame rearrangements with V and J assigned. These tables miss some clones; where compared with another copy, unresolved V genes account for less than half of the shortfall, and the remainder is unexplained. That table gives V, J and clone size, and the DNA gave D and trimming. The sample table records approximately 140,000 clones; roughly 80% of these occur just once. In total, the top ten clones hold more than 1.3% of the sample.

The chain links TRBV7-8 with TRBJ1-1, with a tentative D gene TRBD1 over 6 matching bases. The receptor comes from a man aged 60 to 75 with acute or convalescent COVID-19. Sequenced sample: peripheral blood. The nucleotides are TGTGCCAGCAGCAAAACAACAGGGATGAACACTGAAGCTTTCTTT. It translates as CASSKTTGMNTEAFF.